The rows below give T cell receptor beta chains drawn from one sample of a study of T cell responses to AZD1222 COVID-19 vaccine. This table comes from immunoSEQ multiplex PCR, and its TCRdb copy is limited to in-frame clones, with some not included. In the table there are roughly 100,000 clones, around nine tenths of which are singletons. The sample in question was peripheral blood, obtained 28 days after the second AZD1222 dose. These receptors came from an adult who received the AZD1222 COVID-19 vaccine. Each CDR3 is given with its conserved first and last residue. A D gene is named only where the DNA matches it firmly. Where a row states a size, it is once, few, many or the class of an expanded clone; other rows omit it.

13	TRBV5-1	TRBJ2-2	-	TRBD1	TGCGCCAGCAGCTACCAGGGGGACGGGGAGCTGTTTTTT	CASSYQGDGELFF
14	TRBV18	TRBJ1-1	-	TRBD1	TGTGCCAGCTCAACAACAGGGGAGGGCACTGAAGCTTTCTTT	CASSTTGEGTEAFF
15	TRBV9	TRBJ1-6	-	-	TGTGCCAGCAGCGCGGTCCGGGGGGTTTTCTCACCCCTCCACTTT	CASSAVRGVFSPLHF
16	TRBV5-4	TRBJ1-2	-	-	TGTGCCAGCAGCTCGGAGGGATTTCCTTCCTTCTATGGCTACACCTTC	CASSSEGFPSFYGYTF
14	TRBV28	TRBJ2-5	-	-	TGTGCCAGCAGTCCACAGGCGCCTCAAGAGACCCAGTACTTC	CASSPQAPQETQYF
13	TRBV15	TRBJ1-2	-	-	TGTGCCACCAGCAGCGGACTTAGCTATGGCTACACCTTC	CATSSGLSYGYTF
15	TRBV7-6	TRBJ2-3	once	TRBD1	TGTGCCAGCGCAGGCAGACAGGGTGACGCAGATACGCAGTATTTT	CASAGRQGDADTQYF
16	TRBV7-2	TRBJ1-4	-	TRBD1	TGTGCCAGCAGCGCTGCCACAGGGGCTCCTAATGAAAAACTGTTTTTT	CASSAATGAPNEKLFF
14	TRBV6-5	TRBJ2-6	-	-	TGTGCCAGCAGTCGCAGGTCTGGGGCCAACGTCCTGACTTTC	CASSRRSGANVLTF
12	TRBV5-1	TRBJ2-5	-	-	TGCGCCAGCAGCTTGCAGTTGGAGACCCAGTACTTC	CASSLQLETQYF
14	TRBV27	TRBJ1-1	-	-	TGTGCCAGCAGATTAAGTGTAGGCAACACTGAAGCTTTCTTT	CASRLSVGNTEAFF
14	TRBV5-1	TRBJ2-3	once	-	TGCGCCAGCAGCTTGGATCCGGGCACAGATACGCAGTATTTT	CASSLDPGTDTQYF
14	TRBV30	TRBJ1-1	-	-	TGTGCCTGGAGTTCCGGTTCCATTCACGGTGAAGCTTTCTTT	CAWSSGSIHGEAFF
13	TRBV12-5	TRBJ1-5	-	-	TGTGCTAGTGGTTGGGATAGCAATCAGCCCCAGCATTTT	CASGWDSNQPQHF
15	TRBV6-5	TRBJ1-5	few	-	TGTGCCAGCAGCGCTCCCCCCACCGGCAATCAGCCCCAGCATTTT	CASSAPPTGNQPQHF
15	TRBV4-1	TRBJ2-3	-	TRBD2	TGCGCCAGCAGCCAACTAGGACTAGTACGAGATACGCAGTATTTT	CASSQLGLVRDTQYF
12	TRBV3-1/TRBV3-2	TRBJ1-2	-	-	TGTGCCAGCAGCCAAGGGGGACTTGGCTACACCTTC	CASSQGGLGYTF
15	TRBV4-1	TRBJ2-7	-	-	TGCGCCAGCAGCCAAAACAGGGTTTACTCCTACGAGCAGTACTTC	CASSQNRVYSYEQYF
14	TRBV23-1	TRBJ2-6	-	-	TGCGCCAGCAGTCATTACTCTGGGGCCAACGTCCTGACTTTC	CASSHYSGANVLTF
13	TRBV6-1	TRBJ2-3	-	TRBD2	TGTGCCAGCAGTGACCCCGGGAGGGGGACGCAGTATTTT	CASSDPGRGTQYF
18	TRBV7-9	TRBJ1-1	once	TRBD1	TGTGCCAGCAGCCCTCACTGGAGACAGGGGGCGCTTAACACTGAAGCTTTCTTT	CASSPHWRQGALNTEAFF
13	TRBV7-9	TRBJ1-1	once	TRBD1	TGTGCCATAGACAGGGATAGGAACACTGAAGCTTTCTTT	CAIDRDRNTEAFF
14	TRBV5-5	TRBJ2-5	-	-	TGTGCCAGCAGCCCCCCGGGTTTACAAGAGACCCAGTACTTC	CASSPPGLQETQYF
17	TRBV7-9	TRBJ1-5	-	-	TGTGCCAGCAGCTACCTCGGCCCCGGAGATGGCAATCAGCCCCAGCATTTT	CASSYLGPGDGNQPQHF
15	TRBV2	TRBJ2-3	-	TRBD1	TGTGCCAGCAGTGTGAACAGGGGAAGCACAGATACGCAGTATTTT	CASSVNRGSTDTQYF
14	TRBV19	TRBJ2-7	-	TRBD1	TGTGCCAGTAGTAGGGGACAGGGTACGGACGAGCAGTACTTC	CASSRGQGTDEQYF
13	TRBV12-5	TRBJ2-3	-	-	TGTGCTAGTGGTTTGCGATTCGGAGATACGCAGTATTTT	CASGLRFGDTQYF
15	TRBV5-6	TRBJ1-2	-	TRBD1	TGTGCCAGCAGCTTCTCTGACAGGGAGTATTATGGCTACACCTTC	CASSFSDREYYGYTF
16	TRBV5-4	TRBJ2-3	-	TRBD2	TGTGCCAGCAGCTTTGGGGCTAGCGGGAGGGGAGATACGCAGTATTTT	CASSFGASGRGDTQYF
17	TRBV4-1	TRBJ1-5	-	-	TGCGCCAGCAGCCAAGATCGCGGGGGGACTAGCAATCAGCCCCAGCATTTT	CASSQDRGGTSNQPQHF
13	TRBV27	TRBJ1-4	once	-	TGTGCCAGCACCCTCTCCCGAGGGGAAAAACTGTTTTTT	CASTLSRGEKLFF
15	TRBV4-1	TRBJ2-2	-	-	TGCGCCAGCAGCCAAGAAGCCCGGCGGTTGGGGGAGCTGTTTTTT	CASSQEARRLGELFF
14	TRBV6-2/TRBV6-3	TRBJ2-7	-	TRBD1	TGTGCCAGCAGCTCCCCGGGACAGGGGAACGAGCAGTACTTC	CASSSPGQGNEQYF
17	TRBV7-2	TRBJ1-5	-	-	TGTGCCAGCAGCTTAGGAATTGGTTCCAGGGGCAATCAGCCCCAGCATTTT	CASSLGIGSRGNQPQHF
13	TRBV7-3	TRBJ2-7	few	-	TGTGCCAGCAGCTACTTTGGGGGCGACGAGCAGTACTTC	CASSYFGGDEQYF
16	TRBV10-3	TRBJ2-5	-	TRBD2	TGTGCCATCAGTGAGCCGGGGACTAGCGGCCGGGAGACCCAGTACTTC	CAISEPGTSGRETQYF
14	TRBV28	TRBJ1-4	-	-	TGTGCCAGCGGGCGCGCCGCAACTAATGAAAAACTGTTTTTT	CASGRAATNEKLFF
15	TRBV6-1	TRBJ2-7	-	-	TGTGCCAGCAGTGAGGAGTCCGGGTCCCACTACGAGCAGTACTTC	CASSEESGSHYEQYF
16	TRBV6-1	TRBJ1-3	-	-	TGTGCCAGCAGTGAAGGACTCGGGACACTTGGAAACACCATATATTTT	CASSEGLGTLGNTIYF
13	TRBV18	TRBJ1-1	-	-	TGTGCCAGCTCACCCTTGGGTTGGGAGAATGCTTTCTTT	CASSPLGWENAFF
14	TRBV19	TRBJ2-5	-	-	TGTGCCAGTAGTCTCAGGACAGACCAAGAGACCCAGTACTTC	CASSLRTDQETQYF
15	TRBV5-1	TRBJ2-2	-	TRBD2	TGCGCCAGCAGCTTGGACGGGAGGGGGACCGGGGAGCTGTTTTTT	CASSLDGRGTGELFF
13	TRBV7-8	TRBJ1-1	-	-	TGTGCCAGCAGCTCCTACCAGAACACTGAAGCTTTCTTT	CASSSYQNTEAFF
15	TRBV19	TRBJ1-5	-	-	TGTGCCAGTAGTATCCCCCCGACCGGCAATCAGCCCCAGCATTTT	CASSIPPTGNQPQHF
15	TRBV9	TRBJ1-5	-	-	TGTGCCAGCAGCGCTGGGGGCGGTAGCAATCAGCCCCAGCATTTT	CASSAGGGSNQPQHF
15	TRBV7-6	TRBJ2-1	-	TRBD1	TGTGCCAGCAGCTCCGGACAGGGGGCTATCAATGAGCAGTTCTTC	CASSSGQGAINEQFF
15	TRBV5-1	TRBJ1-1	-	-	TGCGCCAGCAGCTTGCGGGCAGGGCAGAACACTGAAGCTTTCTTT	CASSLRAGQNTEAFF
14	TRBV10-3	TRBJ1-2	-	TRBD1	TGTGCCATCAGACCAGGACAGGGCGAATATGGCTACACCTTC	CAIRPGQGEYGYTF
11	TRBV6-5	TRBJ2-5	-	-	TGTGCCAGCAGTTACTCGTACCTCCAGTACTTC	CASSYSYLQYF
15	TRBV30	TRBJ2-1	-	-	TGTGCCTGGAGTGTACTGGAGGATTACCGTAATGAGCAGTTCTTC	CAWSVLEDYRNEQFF
16	TRBV5-6	TRBJ1-3	-	-	TGTGCCAGCAGCTTGTCCCCGGGAGGCTCTGGAAACACCATATATTTT	CASSLSPGGSGNTIYF
16	TRBV3-1/TRBV3-2	TRBJ2-7	-	TRBD1	TGTGCCAGCAGCCAAGATAGCGGGACAGGGGGACAAGAGCAGTACTTC	CASSQDSGTGGQEQYF
18	TRBV12-2	TRBJ2-1	once	-	TGTGCAAGTCGCTTAGTCGGGGTTGGACCCACATTTTACAATGAGCAGTTCTTC	CASRLVGVGPTFYNEQFF
16	TRBV19	TRBJ2-1	-	TRBD2	TGTGCCAGTAGTATAGAGCGGGGGGGCTCCTACAATGAGCAGTTCTTC	CASSIERGGSYNEQFF
13	TRBV7-2	TRBJ2-7	-	-	TGTGCCAGCAGCTTAGCAGGGGATTACGAGCAGTACTTC	CASSLAGDYEQYF
18	TRBV9	TRBJ1-6	-	-	TGTGCCAGCAGCGTAGCCGAGGAGGCGGCGGCCTATAATTCACCCCTCCACTTT	CASSVAEEAAAYNSPLHF
16	TRBV15	TRBJ2-1	-	TRBD2	TGTGCCACCAGCAGAGTGATGGGACTAGCCTACAATGAGCAGTTCTTC	CATSRVMGLAYNEQFF
13	TRBV6-5	TRBJ1-2	-	-	TGTGCCAGCAGCCCCTCGGCGGGGTCTGGCTACACCTTC	CASSPSAGSGYTF
15	TRBV7-9	TRBJ1-1	-	TRBD1	TGTGCCAGCAGCCAGGACAGGATGAGGGGTACTGAAGCTTTCTTT	CASSQDRMRGTEAFF
17	TRBV21-1	TRBJ1-1	-	-	TGTGCCAGCAGCAAAGAGGGAAGGAACGGAATGAACACTGAAGCTTTCTTT	CASSKEGRNGMNTEAFF